Listed below are T cell receptor beta chains from one sample, sequenced in a study of cytomegalovirus exposure and HLA in healthy donors. Sequencing was performed with immunoSEQ multiplex PCR; in TCRdb, only in-frame clones are kept and a portion is missing. The sample yields some 190,000 clones, over 80% seen once. The specimen sequenced was PBMCs. These receptors all come from a girl aged 5-17 years in good health and CMV-seropositive. Each CDR3 is given with its conserved first and last residue. Each record gives: J gene, V gene, D gene, clone size, CDR3 protein, CDR3 DNA. D genes are given only for firm matches. Clone size appears in some rows only: once, few, many, or a class for an expanded clone.

>TRBJ2-1|TRBV6-6|TRBD2|.
CASSRRTSGNNEQFF
TGTGCCAGCAGTCGGAGGACTAGCGGGAACAATGAGCAGTTCTTC
>TRBJ1-1|TRBV14|TRBD1|.
CASSLWSGGTEAFF
TGTGCCAGCAGTCTTTGGTCAGGGGGCACTGAAGCTTTCTTT
>TRBJ1-1|TRBV5-1|TRBD1|few
CASTSGTGGTEAFF
TGCGCCAGCACCTCCGGGACAGGGGGCACTGAAGCTTTCTTT
>TRBJ1-2|TRBV6-6|.|.
CASSSRLDTREGYTF
TGTGCCAGCAGTTCAAGACTAGACACCCGGGAAGGCTACACCTTC
>TRBJ1-2|TRBV4-1|.|.
CASSQVHGPRDGYTF
TGCGCCAGCAGCCAAGTGCACGGCCCCCGGGATGGCTACACCTTC
>TRBJ2-1|TRBV29-1|TRBD1|.
CSVWTGRSINEQFF
TGCAGCGTTTGGACAGGGAGATCCATCAATGAGCAGTTCTTC
>TRBJ2-1|TRBV10-1|TRBD2|.
CASSERPSGGNEQFF
TGCGCCAGCAGTGAGCGGCCTAGCGGGGGGAATGAGCAGTTCTTC
>TRBJ1-5|TRBV6-5|TRBD1|.
CASREQGYGQPQHF
TGTGCCAGCAGGGAACAGGGGTATGGGCAGCCCCAGCATTTT
>TRBJ2-4|TRBV18|.|.
CASSPPGGLGLAKNIQYF
TGTGCCAGCTCACCACCGGGCGGCTTGGGGCTAGCCAAAAACATTCAGTACTTC
>TRBJ2-7|TRBV23-1|TRBD2|.
CASRREGPYEQYF
TGCGCCAGCAGGAGGGAGGGCCCCTACGAGCAGTACTTC
>TRBJ2-3|TRBV7-9|.|.
CASSPHGPTGDTQYF
TGTGCCAGCAGCCCACACGGCCCAACAGGTGATACGCAGTATTTT
>TRBJ2-4|TRBV10-1|TRBD2|.
CASSAASGPLVPKLHF
TGCGCCAGCAGTGCGGCTAGCGGACCGTTGGTCCCCAAACTGCACTTC
>TRBJ2-7|TRBV30|.|once
CAWVRAGTYYEQYF
TGTGCCTGGGTAAGAGCCGGGACTTACTACGAGCAGTACTTC
>TRBJ2-7|TRBV7-8|TRBD1|.
CASSLYFTGQGAREQYF
TGTGCCAGCTCCTTATACTTTACGGGACAGGGGGCTAGGGAGCAGTACTTC
>TRBJ1-2|TRBV19|.|.
CASSEWDSFYGYTF
TGTGCCAGTAGTGAATGGGACTCATTCTATGGCTACACCTTC
>TRBJ2-1|TRBV18|TRBD2|.
CASSPLAGATAGNEQFF
TGTGCCAGCTCACCACTAGCGGGAGCTACGGCGGGCAATGAGCAGTTCTTC
>TRBJ2-5|TRBV13|.|.
CASSLLAGQETQYF
TGTGCCAGCAGCTTGCTCGCAGGCCAAGAGACCCAGTACTTC
>TRBJ2-7|TRBV21-1|.|.
CASSRHRDYEQYF
TGTGCCAGCAGCCGACACAGGGACTACGAGCAGTACTTC
>TRBJ2-5|TRBV27|.|.
CASTYLAQETQYF
TGTGCCAGCACCTACCTAGCGCAAGAGACCCAGTACTTC
>TRBJ1-4|TRBV7-2|TRBD1|.
CASSPIRQGGIEKLFF
TGTGCCAGCAGCCCAATTCGACAGGGCGGGATTGAAAAACTGTTTTTT
>TRBJ2-7|TRBV5-1|.|.
CASSLDSGAYQYF
TGCGCCAGCAGCCTGGACAGCGGCGCTTACCAGTACTTC
>TRBJ1-1|TRBV18|.|.
CASSLGGDTEAFF
TGTGCCAGCTCACTTGGGGGCGATACTGAAGCTTTCTTT
>TRBJ2-2|TRBV2|TRBD2|few
CASTGLAGYMTGELFF
TGTGCCAGCACCGGACTAGCGGGATACATGACCGGGGAGCTGTTTTTT
>TRBJ1-3|TRBV27|TRBD1|once
CASKRTGLASGNTIYF
TGTGCCAGCAAACGGACAGGCTTGGCCTCTGGAAACACCATATATTTT
>TRBJ2-2|TRBV2|.|.
CASMSSWALNTGELFF
TGTGCCAGCATGTCTTCCTGGGCATTGAACACCGGGGAGCTGTTTTTT
>TRBJ2-7|TRBV5-1|TRBD1|.
CASSDGTGGYEQYF
TGCGCCAGCAGCGACGGGACAGGGGGGTACGAGCAGTACTTC
>TRBJ2-2|TRBV30|TRBD2|.
CAWSVLAGDTGELFF
TGTGCCTGGAGTGTTCTAGCGGGAGACACCGGGGAGCTGTTTTTT
>TRBJ1-5|TRBV11-2|TRBD1|.
CASSLDRTGFNQPQHF
TGTGCCAGCAGCTTAGACCGGACAGGTTTCAATCAGCCCCAGCATTTT
>TRBJ2-6|TRBV6-6|.|once
CATQAGANVLTF
TGTGCCACGCAAGCGGGGGCCAACGTCCTGACTTTC
>TRBJ1-1|TRBV5-1|TRBD1|.
CASSPKTGMNTEAFF
TGCGCCAGCAGCCCGAAGACAGGGATGAACACTGAAGCTTTCTTT
>TRBJ2-7|TRBV10-3|.|.
CAISSTGYEQYF
TGTGCCATCAGTAGTACAGGCTACGAGCAGTACTTC
>TRBJ2-2|TRBV15|.|.
CATSRDPVRNTGELFF
TGTGCCACCAGCAGAGATCCCGTTCGGAACACCGGGGAGCTGTTTTTT
>TRBJ1-5|TRBV19|TRBD1|once
CASKTGAESQPQHF
TGTGCCAGTAAGACAGGGGCGGAAAGTCAGCCCCAGCATTTT
>TRBJ2-2|TRBV7-6|TRBD2|.
CASSLRADSPTSGRSPGELFF
TGTGCCAGCAGCTTACGTGCGGACAGCCCGACTAGCGGGAGGAGTCCCGGGGAGCTGTTTTTT
>TRBJ2-1|TRBV5-1|.|.
CASTPWASLDWNEQFF
TGCGCCAGCACGCCCTGGGCATCCCTCGATTGGAATGAGCAGTTCTTC
>TRBJ2-3|TRBV10-3|TRBD1|.
CATKKPGQQTDTQYF
TGTGCCACCAAGAAACCGGGACAGCAAACAGATACGCAGTATTTT
>TRBJ2-1|TRBV6-4|TRBD2|.
CASSDNGRVYNEQFF
TGTGCCAGCAGTGATAACGGGAGGGTTTACAATGAGCAGTTCTTC
>TRBJ2-7|TRBV2|.|.
CASSSGGRSYEQYF
TGTGCCAGCAGTTCAGGGGGGCGAAGCTACGAGCAGTACTTC
>TRBJ1-1|TRBV12-5|TRBD1|.
CASGPGTGGATEAFF
TGTGCTAGTGGTCCAGGGACAGGGGGGGCCACTGAAGCTTTCTTT
>TRBJ1-1|TRBV4-3|TRBD1|.
CASSQETLFSGTENTEAFF
TGCGCCAGCAGCCAAGAAACACTCTTTTCCGGGACAGAAAACACTGAAGCTTTCTTT
>TRBJ2-5|TRBV30|TRBD2|.
CAWSLSSGVLETQYF
TGTGCCTGGAGCCTCTCTAGCGGGGTGTTGGAGACCCAGTACTTC
>TRBJ2-3|TRBV12-5|TRBD2|.
CASGLGTSGKAGSTQYF
TGTGCTAGTGGTTTGGGGACTAGCGGGAAAGCCGGGAGTACGCAGTATTTT
>TRBJ2-5|TRBV2|TRBD2|.
CASTQNIAGADETQYF
TGTGCAAGCACCCAGAATATAGCGGGAGCGGATGAGACCCAGTACTTC
>TRBJ2-1|TRBV9|.|.
CASSGLPNEQFF
TGTGCCAGCAGTGGACTGCCCAATGAGCAGTTCTTC
>TRBJ1-1|TRBV2|.|few
CASSEGGSRTEAFF
TGTGCCAGCAGTGAGGGGGGGTCGAGAACTGAAGCTTTCTTT
>TRBJ2-2|TRBV6-1|.|.
CASTFGNWNTGELFF
TGTGCCAGCACGTTCGGGAATTGGAACACCGGGGAGCTGTTTTTT
>TRBJ1-5|TRBV4-2|TRBD1|.
CASSQTPGQGNQPQHF
TGTGCCAGCAGCCAAACCCCGGGACAGGGGAATCAGCCCCAGCATTTT
>TRBJ2-6|TRBV27|.|.
CASSLYSEGAGANVLTF
TGTGCCAGCAGTTTATACTCCGAGGGGGCTGGGGCCAACGTCCTGACTTTC
>TRBJ1-5|TRBV18|.|.
CASSPQNTGFGQPQHF
TGTGCCAGCTCACCACAGAACACAGGGTTTGGGCAGCCCCAGCATTTT
>TRBJ2-7|TRBV9|.|.
CASSPGTLLTYEQYF
TGTGCCAGCAGCCCAGGGACTCTACTTACTTACGAGCAGTACTTC